There are a few counts of the clone carrying this T cell receptor beta chain. As yet, its antigen is unknown. With a J-beta primer mix and a sample-barcoded 5' primer, a second PCR ran roughly 6 to 11 cycles. TCRdb redid the calling of the 5' RACE reads with MiXCR, one entry per CDR3 protein. The sample shows over a million distinct CDR3 sequences, 40% to 45% of them seen only once. This CDR3 is built from 14 residues. Germline lookup yields CDR1 DFQATT and CDR2 SNEGSKA (reference sequence). Unmatched junction bases numbered 5, after V lost 6 bases and J lost 1 base. This sample was taken from a study of blood T cells in healthy people across ages. The study's findings and limits: It was not known whether donors were CMV positive (a possible confounder of expanded clonotype changes).

The genes are TRBV20-1 and TRBJ1-5; 8 positions match TRBD1. The TCR was taken from a woman between 55 and 75 years old in good health. Sequencing was carried out using blood. The CDR3 nucleotides are TGCAGTGCCAGGACAGGGATAAGCAATCAGCCCCAGCATTTT. It is translated as CSARTGISNQPQHF.